The 2 T cell receptor beta chains below were found in one sample sequenced in a study of cytomegalovirus exposure and HLA in healthy donors. This PCR relied on a set of 60 Vbeta primers and 13 Jbeta primers. The method was immunoSEQ multiplex PCR; TCRdb's version includes in-frame clones alone and lacks a portion of them. The sample lists roughly 110,000 clones; under 80% were seen once. The sequenced material came from PBMCs. These TCRs come from a man aged 55 to 70 in good health and CMV-seronegative.

V and J are TRBV30 and TRBJ1-5, with D possibly TRBD1 on 6 matching bases. Germline-derived CDR1 and CDR2 are GTSNPN and SVGIG (reference sequence). The V end was cut by 2 bases, the J end by 5 bases, with 10 bases between. CDR3 size: 13 residues. This chain's CDR3 is CAWSHRADQPQHF. The CDR3 DNA sequence: TGTGCCTGGAGTCACAGGGCTGATCAGCCCCAGCATTTT. The full variable domain, rest sourced from reference TRBV30 and TRBJ1-5, is SQTIHQWPATLVQPVGSPLSLECTVEGTSNPNLYWYRQAAGRGLQLLFYSVGIGQISSEVPQNLSASRPQDRQFILSSKKLLLSDSGFYLCAWSHRADQPQHFGDGTRLSIL.

The J gene is TRBJ2-5, the V gene TRBV11-2, with 11 bases that match TRBD2. The germline V gene encodes CDR1 SGHAT and CDR2 FQNNGV. The CDR3 is made up of 16 amino acids. With 5 bases clipped from V and 1 base from J, the junction kept 6 bases outside the gene matches. Here the CDR3 reads CASSPRLAGSQETQYF. The CDR3 DNA sequence: TGTGCCAGCAGCCCCAGACTAGCGGGGAGCCAAGAGACCCAGTACTTC.